These 8 T cell receptor beta chains came from one sample sequenced in a study of technical replicates of blood from a handful of donors. Using immunoSEQ multiplex PCR, the repertoire was profiled, and TCRdb retains in-frame clones only, with some absent. The data hold some 84,000 clones, with roughly 90% observed a single time. Sample: T cells isolated from PBMCs. All receptors come from a human donor in good health.

The chain carries TRBV5-1 and TRBJ2-7; the D gene is possibly TRBD1 (6 bases). The length of the CDR3 is 15 residues. Trimming cost V 4 bases and J 2 bases, with 16 bases left between them. From germline, CDR1 is SGHRS and CDR2 YFSETQ. CDR3: CASSRDTSGTYEQYF. The CDR3 nucleotides read TGCGCCAGCAGCCGGGACACTTCTGGTACCTACGAGCAGTACTTC.

A single count supports this clone. The gene calls are TRBV7-2 and TRBJ1-1, with a tentative D call TRBD1 (6 bases). Germline assignment: CDR1 SGHTA and CDR2 FQGNSA. The CDR3 consists of 16 residues. Trimming removed 2 bases at V and 7 bases at J, with 20 bases between. In nucleotides, the CDR3 is TGTGCCAGCAGCTTATGGTGGACAGATGCTTTACTTGAAGCTTTCTTT. Protein: CASSLWWTDALLEAFF.

This chain uses TRBV19 with TRBJ2-4; 7 bases fit TRBD1. CDR1 is LNHDA and CDR2 is SQIVND in the germline V gene (reference sequence). CDR3 length: 14 residues. J was trimmed by 7 bases and V by 9 bases; bases with no gene match: 12. CDR3 DNA: TGTGCCAGCGCCTCGGGACAGTCGAACAACATTCAGTACTTC. Translated: CASASGQSNNIQYF.

The gene calls are TRBV2 and TRBJ1-3, with TRBD1 as a possible D gene (5 bases). CDR1 and CDR2 (germline): SNHLY, FYNNEI. V was trimmed by 4 bases and J by 0 bases, leaving 16 bases between them. The CDR3 covers 17 residues. Here the CDR3 reads CASSVGGVASSGNTIYF. DNA for the CDR3: TGTGCCAGCAGTGTAGGAGGGGTAGCCAGCTCTGGAAACACCATATATTTT.

The J gene is TRBJ2-3, the V gene TRBV28; TRBD1 agrees at 7 bases. CDR3 length: 14 amino acids. Germline loops: CDR1 MDHEN, CDR2 SYDVKM. The V segment lost 8 bases and the J segment 2 bases; nucleotides outside the gene matches: 7. CDR3 sequence (DNA): TGTGCCAGCGGCGCGACAGGGCCCACAGATACGCAGTATTTT. Amino acid sequence: CASGATGPTDTQYF. The full variable domain, in which reference TRBV28 and TRBJ2-3 provide the parts outside the CDR3, is DVKVTQSSRYLVKRTGEKVFLECVQDMDHENMFWYRQDPGLGLRLIYFSYDVKMKEKGDIPEGYSVSREKKERFSLILESASTNQTSMYLCASGATGPTDTQYFGPGTRLTVL.

V gene TRBV14 combines with J gene TRBJ2-4; 10 bases are shared with TRBD2. CDR3 length equals 16 residues. CDR1 is SGHDN, CDR2 FVKESK, per germline. Trimming took 4 bases from V and 5 from J; bases not matched to a gene: 8. CDR3 residues: CASSPLSSGSQNIQYF. In DNA form, the CDR3 reads TGTGCCAGCAGCCCCCTCTCTAGCGGGAGTCAAAACATTCAGTACTTC.

The chain combines TRBV2 with TRBJ2-4, with 9 positions matching TRBD2. The J segment lost 4 bases and the V segment lost 8 bases, leaving 9 bases of the junction unmatched. The CDR3 loop spans 15 amino acids. Germline values: CDR1 SNHLY, CDR2 FYNNEI. As DNA, the CDR3 is TGTGCCAGCCACCTTGAGACTAGCGGTAAAAACATTCAGTACTTC. Translating it yields CASHLETSGKNIQYF.

The V and J genes are TRBV5-4 and TRBJ2-5; 8 nucleotides line up with TRBD2. CDR1 and CDR2 (germline): SGHNT, YYREEE (reference sequence). The V segment lost 0 bases and the J segment 5 bases; nucleotides outside the gene matches: 9. CDR3 length: 16 residues. The CDR3 sequence is CASSLGGSGTSETQYF. The DNA for the CDR3 is TGTGCCAGCAGCTTGGGTGGTAGCGGGACGTCGGAGACCCAGTACTTC.